Sequencing of this T cell receptor (beta chain) was carried out in a study of CD8 T cells in ankylosing spondylitis. Trimming cost V 11 bases and J 0 bases; bases outside gene matches: 11. Germline V gene sequence: CDR1 MNHEY, CDR2 SVGEGT. The CDR3 contains 15 residues. Study results and caveats: Ankylosing spondylitis blood appeared to be characterized by a TCR beta motif of 7 to 9 highly homologous variants.

From the 5' RACE reads, TCRdb called clonotypes with MiXCR, one entry per CDR3 protein. The sample comprises some 250,000 distinct CDR3 sequences, roughly 8.6% of which are singletons, and over 6.5% rests with the top ten. In its sample, this clonotype was seen many times. Its antigen is undetermined. V is TRBV6-2 or TRBV6-3 and J is TRBJ2-5; TRBD2 agrees at 8 bases. The specimen was blood, either unsorted or a sorted T cell fraction (not recorded which). This TCR was recovered from a male donor with ankylosing spondylitis or in good health (not recorded which). The CDR3, as DNA: TGTGCCTCCCGAGAGGGTAGCGGGGACCAAGAGACCCAGTACTTC. Translated, it gives CASREGSGDQETQYF.